This T cell receptor (beta chain) is drawn from a study of T cell repertoires and Cas9 in healthy adults. Across the study: CD4 and CD8 compartments: SpCas9-reactive T cells profiled for potency, cytotoxicity, lineage. Study conclusions and caveats: In vitro, SpCas9-reactive Tregs were reported to curb effector T cell proliferation and function.

Worth noting for this clone: Its cognate antigen is unknown.

CDR1 is SGHKS and CDR2 is YYEKEE in the germline V gene (reference sequence). V lost 4 bases, J lost 2 bases, and 12 bases lay in between. The CDR3 spans 14 residues. Clones were sequenced by immunoSEQ multiplex PCR, and TCRdb holds only the in-frame ones, with some missing. In the table there are tens of thousands of clones, 91% of which are singletons. This receptor was taken from a human donor in good health. V gene TRBV5-5 combines with J gene TRBJ1-1; no clear D gene. Sequencing was performed on CD4+ effector T cells (CD127+, CD25-, CD137-, CD154-) from PBMCs; culture status not recorded. The CDR3 region has the DNA TGTGCCAGCAGCCACCGGGCACCTAACACTGAAGCTTTCTTT. It encodes CASSHRAPNTEAFF.